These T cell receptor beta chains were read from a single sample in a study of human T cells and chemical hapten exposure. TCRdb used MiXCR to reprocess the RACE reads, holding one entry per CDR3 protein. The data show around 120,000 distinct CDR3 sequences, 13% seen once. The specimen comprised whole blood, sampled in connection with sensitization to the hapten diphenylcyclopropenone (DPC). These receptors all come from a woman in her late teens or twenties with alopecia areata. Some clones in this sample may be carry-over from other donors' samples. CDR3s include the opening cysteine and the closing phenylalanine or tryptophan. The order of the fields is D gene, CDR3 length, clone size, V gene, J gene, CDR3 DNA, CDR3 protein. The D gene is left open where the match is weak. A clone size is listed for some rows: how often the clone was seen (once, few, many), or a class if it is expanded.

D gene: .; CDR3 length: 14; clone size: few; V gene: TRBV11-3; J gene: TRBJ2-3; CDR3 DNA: TGTGCCAGCAGCTTTGGAGGGGCGCGGGATACGCAGTATTTT; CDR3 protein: CASSFGGARDTQYF
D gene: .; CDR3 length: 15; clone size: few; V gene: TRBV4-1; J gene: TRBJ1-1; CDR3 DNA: TGCGCCAGCAGCCAAGACAGGCAGGGTGGCACTGAAGCTTTCTTT; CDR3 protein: CASSQDRQGGTEAFF
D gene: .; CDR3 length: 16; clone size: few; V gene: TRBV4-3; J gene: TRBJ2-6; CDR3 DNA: TGCGCCAGCAGCCAAGACCAGAGCTCTGGGGCCAACGTCCTGACTTTC; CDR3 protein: CASSQDQSSGANVLTF
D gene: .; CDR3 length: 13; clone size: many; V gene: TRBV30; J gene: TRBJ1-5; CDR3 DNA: TGTGCCTGGAGTGTACGAAGTGATCAGCCCCAGCATTTT; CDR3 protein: CAWSVRSDQPQHF
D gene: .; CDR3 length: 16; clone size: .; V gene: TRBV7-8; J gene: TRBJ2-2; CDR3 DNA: TGTGCCAGCACCCCCGTGCGGGATAAAAGAACCGGGGAGCTGTTTTTT; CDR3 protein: CASTPVRDKRTGELFF
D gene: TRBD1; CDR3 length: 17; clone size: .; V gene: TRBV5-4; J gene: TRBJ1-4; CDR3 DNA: TGTGCCAGCAGCCCAGAGGGGGCGGCGACAACTAATGAAAAACTGTTTTTT; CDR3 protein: CASSPEGAATTNEKLFF
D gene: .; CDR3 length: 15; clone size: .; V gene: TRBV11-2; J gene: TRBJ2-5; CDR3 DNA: TGTGCCAGCGGATTCGGTGGGGGAGCTCAAGAGACCCAGTACTTC; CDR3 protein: CASGFGGGAQETQYF
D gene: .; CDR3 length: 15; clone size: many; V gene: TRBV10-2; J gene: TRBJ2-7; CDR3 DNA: TGCGCCAGCGGACGGACCGGGAATCTGAGGCGGGAGCAGTACTTC; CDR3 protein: CASGRTGNLRREQYF
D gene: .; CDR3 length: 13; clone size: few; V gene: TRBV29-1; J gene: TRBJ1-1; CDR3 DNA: TGCAGCGTTCTCAGGGAGTTAGACACTGAAGCTTTCTTT; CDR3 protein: CSVLRELDTEAFF
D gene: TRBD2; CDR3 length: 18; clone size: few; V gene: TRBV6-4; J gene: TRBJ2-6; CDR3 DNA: TGTGCCAGCAGTGACTCTCTGGGGGGGTTGAGCGGGGCCAACGTCCTGACTTTC; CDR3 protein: CASSDSLGGLSGANVLTF